This is a list of T cell receptor beta chains from one sample in a study of blood T cell repertoires in COVID-19. The repertoire was sequenced with immunoSEQ multiplex PCR; TCRdb's copy has only in-frame clones and lacks some. The data hold 130,000 or so clones, with 88% observed a single time. The sequenced sample consisted of peripheral blood. The receptors here all came from a human donor in a cohort sampled during active COVID-19. Each CDR3 is given with its conserved first and last residue. A D gene is named only where the DNA matches it firmly. Clone size is given for some rows only: seen once, a few or many times, or a class if the clone is expanded.

j_call v_call clone_size d_call cdr3_aa cdr3_nt
TRBJ1-2 TRBV6-6 few - CASRPPEESYGYTF TGTGCCAGCAGACCCCCCGAGGAGTCCTATGGCTACACCTTC
TRBJ1-3 TRBV28 - TRBD1 CASSFQGDTGNTIYF TGTGCCAGCAGTTTCCAGGGGGACACTGGAAACACCATATATTTT
TRBJ1-4 TRBV29-1 - TRBD1 CSVAQGGTNEKLFF TGCAGCGTTGCCCAGGGGGGAACTAATGAAAAACTGTTTTTT
TRBJ2-7 TRBV12-3/TRBV12-4 - TRBD2 CASSFLAGGEQYF TGTGCCAGCAGTTTCCTAGCGGGGGGCGAGCAGTACTTC
TRBJ2-7 TRBV5-1 - - CASSLGGGDGKQYF TGCGCCAGCAGCTTGGGGGGCGGGGACGGAAAGCAGTACTTC
TRBJ2-7 TRBV30 - - CAWSGQYEQYF TGTGCCTGGAGCGGACAGTACGAGCAGTACTTC
TRBJ2-5 TRBV18 - TRBD1 CASSPPLSGGETQYF TGTGCCAGCTCGCCTCCCTTGTCAGGGGGAGAGACCCAGTACTTC
TRBJ2-7 TRBV7-6 - TRBD1 CASSPRTGSYEQYF TGTGCCAGCAGCCCGAGGACAGGGTCTTACGAGCAGTACTTC
TRBJ2-7 TRBV7-9 - TRBD2 CASSGRSSGRAKGEQYF TGTGCCAGCAGCGGAAGAAGTAGCGGGAGGGCCAAAGGGGAGCAGTACTTC
TRBJ2-7 TRBV3-1/TRBV3-2 - TRBD1 CASSQPGQGAYEQYF TGTGCCAGCAGCCAGCCGGGACAGGGGGCCTACGAGCAGTACTTC
TRBJ2-7 TRBV20-1 - TRBD1 CSASALTGAVVEQYF TGCAGTGCTAGTGCCCTGACAGGGGCGGTGGTCGAGCAGTACTTC
TRBJ2-2 TRBV5-1 - - CASSLEGGANTGELFF TGCGCCAGCAGCTTGGAAGGCGGGGCGAACACCGGGGAGCTGTTTTTT
TRBJ2-1 TRBV3-1/TRBV3-2 - TRBD1 CASSPFRGRGEQFF TGTGCCAGCAGCCCCTTCAGGGGGCGCGGTGAGCAGTTCTTC
TRBJ2-7 TRBV11-1 - - CATSQRLTYEQYF TGTGCCACCTCACAACGTCTTACCTACGAGCAGTACTTC
TRBJ2-7 TRBV9 - - CASSVAGYGEQYF TGTGCCAGCAGCGTAGCGGGGTATGGCGAGCAGTACTTC
TRBJ2-7 TRBV3-1/TRBV3-2 - TRBD1 CASSPKGQGIFDYEQYF TGTGCCAGCAGCCCAAAGGGACAGGGGATTTTTGATTACGAGCAGTACTTC
TRBJ1-2 TRBV7-8 - - CASSPPQGQPNYGYTF TGTGCCAGCAGCCCACCTCAGGGACAACCGAACTATGGCTACACCTTC
TRBJ2-1 TRBV28 - - CASSLQYNEQFF TGTGCCAGCAGCTTACAGTACAATGAGCAGTTCTTC
TRBJ2-1 TRBV3-1/TRBV3-2 - - CASSQEGGLGGQFF TGTGCCAGCAGCCAAGAAGGCGGATTGGGTGGGCAGTTCTTC
TRBJ2-7 TRBV2 - - CASTQSYEQYF TGTGCCAGCACGCAGTCCTACGAGCAGTACTTC
TRBJ2-1 TRBV10-1 few TRBD2 CASSESRASGRIYNEQFF TGCGCCAGCAGTGAGTCGCGGGCTAGCGGGAGGATCTACAATGAGCAGTTCTTC
TRBJ2-3 TRBV15 - TRBD2 CATSRGLAATDTQYF TGTGCCACCAGCAGAGGGCTAGCGGCGACAGATACGCAGTATTTT